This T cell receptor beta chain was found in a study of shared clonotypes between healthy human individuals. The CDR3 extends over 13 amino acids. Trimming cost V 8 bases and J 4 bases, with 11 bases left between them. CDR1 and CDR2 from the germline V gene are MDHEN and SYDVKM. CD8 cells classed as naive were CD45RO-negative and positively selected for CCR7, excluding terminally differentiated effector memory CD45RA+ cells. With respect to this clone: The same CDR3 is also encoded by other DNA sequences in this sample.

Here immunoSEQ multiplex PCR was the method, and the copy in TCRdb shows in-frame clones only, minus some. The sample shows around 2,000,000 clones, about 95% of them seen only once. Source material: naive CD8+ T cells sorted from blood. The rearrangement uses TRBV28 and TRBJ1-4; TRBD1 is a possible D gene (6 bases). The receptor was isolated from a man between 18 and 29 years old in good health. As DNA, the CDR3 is TGTGCCAGCCGTGGACAGAGTAATGAAAAACTGTTTTTT. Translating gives CASRGQSNEKLFF. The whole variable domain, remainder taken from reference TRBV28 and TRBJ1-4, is DVKVTQSSRYLVKRTGEKVFLECVQDMDHENMFWYRQDPGLGLRLIYFSYDVKMKEKGDIPEGYSVSREKKERFSLILESASTNQTSMYLCASRGQSNEKLFFGSGTQLSVL.